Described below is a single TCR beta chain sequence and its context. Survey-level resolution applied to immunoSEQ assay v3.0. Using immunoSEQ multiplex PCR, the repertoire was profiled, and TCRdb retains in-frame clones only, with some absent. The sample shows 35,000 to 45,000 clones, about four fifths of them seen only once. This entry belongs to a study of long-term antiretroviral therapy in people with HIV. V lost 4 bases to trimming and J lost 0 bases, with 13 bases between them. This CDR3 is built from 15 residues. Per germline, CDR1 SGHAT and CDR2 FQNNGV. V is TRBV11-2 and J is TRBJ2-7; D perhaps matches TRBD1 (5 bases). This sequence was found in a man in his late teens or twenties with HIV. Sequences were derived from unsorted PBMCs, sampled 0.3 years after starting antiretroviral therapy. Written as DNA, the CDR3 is TGTGCCAGCAGCTCCTTCCACGACAGCTCCTACGAGCAGTACTTC. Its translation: CASSSFHDSSYEQYF.